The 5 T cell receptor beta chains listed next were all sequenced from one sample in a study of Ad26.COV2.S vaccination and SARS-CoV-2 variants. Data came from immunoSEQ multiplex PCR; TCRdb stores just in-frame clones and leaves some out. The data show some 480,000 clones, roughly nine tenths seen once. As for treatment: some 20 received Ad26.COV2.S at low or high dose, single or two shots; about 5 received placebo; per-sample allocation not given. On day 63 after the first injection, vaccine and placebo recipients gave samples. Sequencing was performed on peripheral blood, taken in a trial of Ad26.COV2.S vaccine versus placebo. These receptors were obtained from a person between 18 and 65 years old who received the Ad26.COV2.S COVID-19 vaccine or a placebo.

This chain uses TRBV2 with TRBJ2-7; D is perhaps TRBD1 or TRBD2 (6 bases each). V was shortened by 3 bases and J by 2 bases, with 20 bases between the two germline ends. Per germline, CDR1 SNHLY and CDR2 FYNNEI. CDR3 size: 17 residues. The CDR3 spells CASSEGAGSVRPYEQYF. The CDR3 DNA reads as TGTGCCAGCAGTGAGGGGGCCGGGAGCGTCCGTCCCTACGAGCAGTACTTC. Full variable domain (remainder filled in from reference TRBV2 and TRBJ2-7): EPEVTQTPSHQVTQMGQEVILRCVPISNHLYFYWYRQILGQKVEFLVSFYNNEISEKSEIFDDQFSVERPDGSNFTLKIRSTKLEDSAMYFCASSEGAGSVRPYEQYFGPGTRLTVT.

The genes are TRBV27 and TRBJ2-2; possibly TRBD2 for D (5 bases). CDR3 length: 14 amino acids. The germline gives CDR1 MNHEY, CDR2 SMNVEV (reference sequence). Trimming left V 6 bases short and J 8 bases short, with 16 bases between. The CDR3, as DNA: TGTGCCAGCAGGCCCGGACTCACCTGGGGGGAGCTGTTTTTT. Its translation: CASRPGLTWGELFF.

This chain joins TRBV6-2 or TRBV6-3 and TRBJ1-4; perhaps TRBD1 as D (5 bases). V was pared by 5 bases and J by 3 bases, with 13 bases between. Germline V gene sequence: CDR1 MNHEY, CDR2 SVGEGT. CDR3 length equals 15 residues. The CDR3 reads CASSAVGGPNEKLFF. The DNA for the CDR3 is TGTGCCAGCAGTGCCGTTGGGGGACCTAATGAAAAACTGTTTTTT.

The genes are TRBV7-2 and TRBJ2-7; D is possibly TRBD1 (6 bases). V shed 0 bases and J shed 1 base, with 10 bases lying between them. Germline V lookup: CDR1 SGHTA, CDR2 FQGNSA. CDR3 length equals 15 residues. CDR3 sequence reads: CASSLAPDRSYEQYF. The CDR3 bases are TGTGCCAGCAGCTTAGCGCCGGACAGATCCTACGAGCAGTACTTC.

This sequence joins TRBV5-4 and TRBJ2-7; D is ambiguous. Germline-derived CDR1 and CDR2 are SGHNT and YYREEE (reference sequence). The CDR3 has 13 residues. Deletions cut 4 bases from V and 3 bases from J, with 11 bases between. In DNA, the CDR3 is TGTGCCAGCAGCCTCCGTGGGCACTACGAGCAGTACTTC. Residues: CASSLRGHYEQYF.